The rows below give T cell receptor beta chains drawn from one sample of a study of early T cells in non-severe SARS-CoV-2 infection. Each CDR3 protein is one row after TCRdb ran MiXCR on the 5' RACE reads. The repertoire includes around 58,000 distinct CDR3 sequences, more than 13% of them detected once, and over 8% sits in the top ten. This specimen consisted of whole blood, obtained at baseline. The receptor source for this set is an adult who was a healthcare worker with PCR-confirmed SARS-CoV-2 infection or an uninfected control (not recorded which). Both conserved end residues are trimmed from each CDR3. Clone size appears in some rows only: once, few, many, or a class for an expanded clone.

>TRBV28|TRBJ2-1|-
ASSAGSRQF
>TRBV2|TRBJ2-3|-
AGQGIASTDTQY
>TRBV28|TRBJ2-1|many
ASSLTGILGVVGGSYNEQF
>TRBV12-3/TRBV12-4|TRBJ2-1|few
ASRSPWQGYNEQF
>TRBV20-1|TRBJ2-1|few
SAREGGREQF
>TRBV10-3|TRBJ2-3|-
AIRSGGFAQY
>TRBV28|TRBJ2-3|-
ASSLSGDGTSTDTQY
>TRBV7-2|TRBJ2-7|many
ASSNPPWGVSNEQY
>TRBV29-1|TRBJ2-7|few
SVDSGESYEQY
>TRBV3-1|TRBJ2-1|-
ASSQLAGANEFQ
>TRBV20-1|TRBJ1-5|-
SAKAGGRLSSNQPQH
>TRBV18|TRBJ1-1|few
ASSPPSRSIMNTEAF
>TRBV28|TRBJ2-2|-
ASRESMGRRGTGELF
>TRBV10-3|TRBJ1-1|few
AISEDRVNTEAF
>TRBV27|TRBJ2-7|-
ASSPMGFAYEQY
>TRBV18|TRBJ1-5|few
ASSPTIGGNQPQH
>TRBV3-1|TRBJ1-4|-
AAKGGGNEKLF
>TRBV28|TRBJ2-6|few
ASASGANVLT
>TRBV29-1|TRBJ2-7|few
SYRGARRSEQY
>TRBV12-3/TRBV12-4|TRBJ2-4|many
ASSLARRVNIQY
>TRBV20-1|TRBJ2-2|few
SAYPRGVGTGELF
>TRBV10-3|TRBJ2-7|few
AISTPQGSYEQY
>TRBV13|TRBJ2-1|-
ATGTSGYNEQF
>TRBV11-2|TRBJ1-2|few
ASSSRQGQSYGYT
>TRBV4-2|TRBJ1-1|many
ASSQDNLRSSNTEAF
>TRBV12-3/TRBV12-4|TRBJ2-3|few
ASSLGLAGGVTQY
>TRBV27|TRBJ1-4|many
ASSSGANEKLF
>TRBV11-2|TRBJ1-4|few
ASSLGAGTNEKLF
>TRBV6-6|TRBJ1-6|few
ASSYTQQGTLNSPLH
>TRBV27|TRBJ2-3|-
ASSPGTSGRASTDTQY
>TRBV13|TRBJ2-3|few
ASSANRRYTDTQY
>TRBV5-8|TRBJ1-1|-
ASSRGDSRFMNTEAF
>TRBV2|TRBJ2-4|few
ASSVGGDRY
>TRBV12-5|TRBJ1-1|-
ASGTGGSTEAF
>TRBV7-6|TRBJ2-1|-
ASSLSPGNNEQF
>TRBV7-9|TRBJ2-5|few
ASSLFFPGVLFQETQY
>TRBV9|TRBJ1-2|-
ASIIEEQGRTYGYT
>TRBV6-1|TRBJ1-5|few
ASGKNREANGNQPQH
>TRBV25-1|TRBJ2-4|-
ASSEVGVSQNIQY
>TRBV30|TRBJ2-1|-
AWSAETGVYNEQF
>TRBV6-1|TRBJ2-7|-
ASSRGYSGAEQY
>TRBV11-2|TRBJ2-7|-
ASSPLGLASYEQY
>TRBV20-1|TRBJ1-2|-
SAPATRNYGYT
>TRBV28|TRBJ1-1|few
ASSRTIMNTEAF
>TRBV28|TRBJ1-2|few
ASSLAVLYGYT
>TRBV10-3|TRBJ2-5|few
AISQMLGGQETQY
>TRBV20-1|TRBJ2-7|medium-sized
SARPEQGASSYEQY
>TRBV29-1|TRBJ2-5|few
SVGTSGGAETQY
>TRBV29-1|TRBJ2-6|few
SVQFPGPGWSGANVLT